This T cell receptor (beta chain) stems from a study of cytomegalovirus exposure and HLA in healthy donors. PCR was performed using 60 Vbeta and 13 Jbeta primers. TCRdb's copy holds only in-frame clones and misses some; the assay was immunoSEQ multiplex PCR. The sample holds around 100,000 clones, 75% seen once. V shed 7 bases, J shed 5 bases, and the junction held 8 bases outside the gene matches. Germline loops: CDR1 MDHEN, CDR2 SYDVKM. This CDR3 is built from 14 residues. Sequenced material: PBMCs. The rearrangement joins TRBV28 to TRBJ2-7, with 10 bases identical to TRBD1. This sequence was found in a male donor in good health and CMV-seropositive. CDR3 coding DNA: TGTGCCAGCACTCCGGTGGGGACAGGGGACGAGCAGTACTTC. Amino acids: CASTPVGTGDEQYF. The variable domain in full, completed from reference TRBV28 and TRBJ2-7, reads DVKVTQSSRYLVKRTGEKVFLECVQDMDHENMFWYRQDPGLGLRLIYFSYDVKMKEKGDIPEGYSVSREKKERFSLILESASTNQTSMYLCASTPVGTGDEQYFGPGTRLTVT.